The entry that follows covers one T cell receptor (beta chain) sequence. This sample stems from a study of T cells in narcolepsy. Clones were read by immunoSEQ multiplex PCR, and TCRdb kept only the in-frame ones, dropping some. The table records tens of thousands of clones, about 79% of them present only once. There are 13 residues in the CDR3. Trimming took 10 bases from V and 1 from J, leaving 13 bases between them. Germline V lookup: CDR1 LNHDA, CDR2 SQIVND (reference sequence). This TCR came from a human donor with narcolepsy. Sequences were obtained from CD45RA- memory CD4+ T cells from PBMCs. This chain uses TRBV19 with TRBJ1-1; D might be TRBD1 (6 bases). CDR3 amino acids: CATAQGPNTEAFF. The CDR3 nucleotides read TGTGCCACGGCACAGGGACCGAACACTGAAGCTTTCTTT.